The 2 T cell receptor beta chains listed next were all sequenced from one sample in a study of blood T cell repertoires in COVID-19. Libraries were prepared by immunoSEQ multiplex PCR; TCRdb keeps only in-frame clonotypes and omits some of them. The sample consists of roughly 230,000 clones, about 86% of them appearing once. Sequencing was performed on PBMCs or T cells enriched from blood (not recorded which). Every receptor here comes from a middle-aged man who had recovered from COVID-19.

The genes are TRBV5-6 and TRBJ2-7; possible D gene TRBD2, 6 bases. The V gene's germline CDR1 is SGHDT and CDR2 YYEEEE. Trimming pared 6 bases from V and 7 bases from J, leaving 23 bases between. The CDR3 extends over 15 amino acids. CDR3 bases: TGTGCCAGCACTGGGACTCTTGGGTTCTTGGGTGAGCAGTACTTC. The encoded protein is CASTGTLGFLGEQYF.

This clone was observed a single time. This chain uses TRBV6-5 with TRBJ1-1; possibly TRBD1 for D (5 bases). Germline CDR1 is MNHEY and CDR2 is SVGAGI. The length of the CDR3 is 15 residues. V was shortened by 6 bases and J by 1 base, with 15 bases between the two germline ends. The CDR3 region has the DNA TGTGCCAGCAGGCGCTGGGACTTCCAGAACACTGAAGCTTTCTTT. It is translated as CASRRWDFQNTEAFF.